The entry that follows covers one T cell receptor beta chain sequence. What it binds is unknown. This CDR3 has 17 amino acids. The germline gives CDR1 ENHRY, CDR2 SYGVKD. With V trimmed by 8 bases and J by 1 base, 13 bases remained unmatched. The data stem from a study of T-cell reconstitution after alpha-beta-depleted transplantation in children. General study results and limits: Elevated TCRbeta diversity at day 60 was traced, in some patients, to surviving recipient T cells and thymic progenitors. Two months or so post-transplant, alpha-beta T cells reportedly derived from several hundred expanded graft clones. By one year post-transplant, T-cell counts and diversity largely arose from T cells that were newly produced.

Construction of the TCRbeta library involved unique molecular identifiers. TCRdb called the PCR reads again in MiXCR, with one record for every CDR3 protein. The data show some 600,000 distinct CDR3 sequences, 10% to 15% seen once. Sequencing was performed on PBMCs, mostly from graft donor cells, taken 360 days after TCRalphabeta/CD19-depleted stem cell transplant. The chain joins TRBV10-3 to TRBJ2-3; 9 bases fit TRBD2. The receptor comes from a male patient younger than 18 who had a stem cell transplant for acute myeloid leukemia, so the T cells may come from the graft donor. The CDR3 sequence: CAIEEGASGIGTDTQYF. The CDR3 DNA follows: TGTGCCATCGAGGAGGGAGCTAGCGGGATAGGCACAGATACGCAGTATTTT.